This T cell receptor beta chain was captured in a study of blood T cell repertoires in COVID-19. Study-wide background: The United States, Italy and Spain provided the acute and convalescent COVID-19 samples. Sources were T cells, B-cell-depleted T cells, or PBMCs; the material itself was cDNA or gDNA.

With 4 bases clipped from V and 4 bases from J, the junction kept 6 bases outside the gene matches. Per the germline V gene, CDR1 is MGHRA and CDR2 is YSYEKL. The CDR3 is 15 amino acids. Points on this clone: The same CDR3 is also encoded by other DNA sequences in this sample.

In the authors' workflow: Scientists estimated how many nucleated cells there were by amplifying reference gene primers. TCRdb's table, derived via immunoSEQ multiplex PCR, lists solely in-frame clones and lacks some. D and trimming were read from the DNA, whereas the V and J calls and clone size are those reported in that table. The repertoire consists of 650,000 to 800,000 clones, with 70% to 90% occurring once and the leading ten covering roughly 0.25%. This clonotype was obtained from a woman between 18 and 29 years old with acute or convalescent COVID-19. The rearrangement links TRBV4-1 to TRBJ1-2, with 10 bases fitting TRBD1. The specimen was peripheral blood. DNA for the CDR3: TGCGCCAGCAGCCCACGGACAGGGGGGACCTATGGCTACACCTTC. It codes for CASSPRTGGTYGYTF.